A single sample is the source of the 24 T cell receptor beta chains below, sequenced in a study of CD8+ T cells in alopecia areata. cDNA reverse transcribed from extracted RNA served as the sequencing template. Only in-frame clones appear in the TCRdb table, and some are missing; sequencing was by immunoSEQ multiplex PCR. The table lists 140,000 to 150,000 clones, around 51% of them singletons. The sample here was CD4+ T cells sorted from blood, taken at week 0. The receptors shown here come from a human donor with alopecia areata.

By share, this clone ranks as medium-sized. The chain combines TRBV7-2 with TRBJ2-2; unclear D gene. Germline values: CDR1 SGHTA, CDR2 FQGNSA. The CDR3 totals 13 residues. V was clipped by 1 base and J by 5 bases, with 5 bases between them. CDR3 nucleotides: TGTGCCAGCAGCTTAGATCAGACCGGGGAGCTGTTTTTT. This gives the protein CASSLDQTGELFF.

This chain uses TRBV29-1 with TRBJ2-7; D is unresolved. Germline V CDR1 and CDR2: SQVTM, ANQGSEA. Trimming shortened V by 4 bases and J by 4 bases, and 8 bases separated the two germline ends. The length of the CDR3 is 11 residues. CDR3 sequence reads: CSVAQHYEQYF. The DNA of the CDR3 is TGCAGCGTTGCGCAACATTACGAGCAGTACTTC.

Here the CDR3 DNA reads TGTGCCAGCTCACCACGATCCGGGGTCCAAGAGACCCAGTACTTC. Translating gives CASSPRSGVQETQYF. The chain joins TRBV18 to TRBJ2-5; perhaps TRBD2 as D (5 bases). V shed 1 base and J shed 1 base, with 10 bases lying between them. CDR1 KGHSH and CDR2 LQKENI come from the germline V gene. The CDR3 length is 15 residues.

This clone turned up a few times. The chain links TRBV2 to TRBJ2-1; TRBD1 or TRBD2 may be the D gene (5 bases each). The CDR3 runs 15 residues. Trimming removed 7 bases from V and 7 bases from J, with 20 bases in between. The germline V gene encodes CDR1 SNHLY and CDR2 FYNNEI. CDR3 coding DNA: TGTGCCAGCACCAGGGCTAACGGGAAGGGGAATGAGCAGTTCTTC. Encoded protein: CASTRANGKGNEQFF.

This clone was found a few times. The rearrangement joins TRBV6-6 to TRBJ1-1; D unclear. There are 14 residues in the CDR3. The germline V gene encodes CDR1 MNHNY and CDR2 SVGAGI (reference sequence). Trimming removed 2 bases at V and 1 base at J, with 8 bases between. The CDR3 coding sequence is TGTGCCAGCAGTTACACTCAGGCGAACACTGAAGCTTTCTTT. Its translation is CASSYTQANTEAFF.

V usage is TRBV7-9 and J usage is TRBJ1-2; TRBD1 matches at 7 bases. The CDR3 runs to 15 residues. Germline lookup yields CDR1 SEHNR and CDR2 FQNEAQ (reference sequence). J lost 8 bases, V lost 6 bases, and 15 bases had no gene match. CDR3 coding DNA: TGTGCCAGCAGTCCCGGGACAGAAGTTCAGGGGGGCTACACCTTC. It specifies CASSPGTEVQGGYTF. The full variable domain, with the rest looked up from reference TRBV7-9 and TRBJ1-2, is DTGVSQNPRHKITKRGQNVTFRCDPISEHNRLYWYRQTLGQGPEFLTYFQNEAQLEKSRLLSDRFSAERPKGSFSTLEIQRTEQGDSAMYLCASSPGTEVQGGYTFGSGTRLTVV.

V is TRBV9 and J is TRBJ1-2; no clear D gene. The length of the CDR3 is 13 residues. Germline V gives CDR1 SGDLS, CDR2 YYNGEE. The germline V and J ends were trimmed by 2 bases and 2 bases, with 7 bases remaining between them. Here the CDR3 DNA reads TGTGCCAGCAGCGTCTCAGAGAACTATGGCTACACCTTC. Its protein is CASSVSENYGYTF.

On this clone: Other DNA sequences of this sample code for an identical CDR3. The chain couples TRBV9 to TRBJ1-2; 9 bases agree with TRBD1. Trimming cost V 0 bases and J 5 bases; bases outside gene matches: 8. Germline CDR1 and CDR2: SGDLS and YYNGEE. The CDR3 runs 16 residues. CDR3 sequence (DNA): TGTGCCAGCAGCGTAGATCCGGGACAGGGAGGATATGGCTACACCTTC. The encoded protein is CASSVDPGQGGYGYTF.

CDR3 loop: CASSPFSGVIYNEQFF. For the CDR3, the DNA is TGTGCCAGTAGTCCCTTTTCGGGAGTCATTTACAATGAGCAGTTCTTC. This chain joins TRBV19 and TRBJ2-1; the D gene is possibly TRBD2 (6 bases). Trimming took 5 bases from V and 4 from J, leaving 18 bases between them. CDR3 size: 16 residues. The V gene's germline CDR1 is LNHDA and CDR2 SQIVND (reference sequence).

In its sample, this clone was seen a few times. V and J are TRBV29-1 and TRBJ2-7, with 16 bases lining up with TRBD2. CDR1 and CDR2 from the germline V gene are SQVTM and ANQGSEA. The CDR3 covers 15 residues. J gave up 6 bases and V 5 bases, and 7 bases lay outside the gene matches. CDR3 DNA: TGCAGCGTTCCGGGACTAGCGGGAGGGAGGAGCGAGCAGTACTTC. It yields the protein CSVPGLAGGRSEQYF.

The genes are TRBV13 and TRBJ1-1; D remains unclear. CDR1 and CDR2 from the germline V gene are PRHDT and FYEKMQ (reference sequence). The CDR3 covers 12 residues. Trimming took 0 bases from V and 8 from J, leaving 7 bases between them. This chain's CDR3 is CASSLGDGEAFF. Here the CDR3 DNA reads TGTGCCAGCAGCTTAGGGGACGGAGAAGCTTTCTTT.

This clone was recorded once. The sample holds other DNA sequences that translate to the same CDR3. The chain has TRBV27 and TRBJ2-7, with D unresolved. Looked up from germline, CDR1 is MNHEY and CDR2 is SMNVEV (reference sequence). The CDR3 has 14 amino acids. The germline V and J ends were trimmed by 2 bases and 1 base, with 9 bases remaining between them. This CDR3 is CASSLSLLSYEQYF. The DNA for the CDR3 is TGTGCCAGCAGTTTAAGTCTTCTTTCCTACGAGCAGTACTTC.

This clone was detected only a few times. The rearrangement uses TRBV19 and TRBJ1-2; unclear D gene. The CDR3 loop spans 12 amino acids. The germline V and J ends were trimmed by 6 bases and 8 bases, with 13 bases remaining between them. CDR1 is LNHDA and CDR2 is SQIVND in the germline V gene (reference sequence). The CDR3 region is CASRIRETGYTF. The CDR3 DNA reads TGTGCCAGTAGGATCCGGGAAACGGGCTACACCTTC.

This clone turned up a few times. This sequence joins TRBV30 and TRBJ2-7; D might be TRBD2 (7 bases). V lost 3 bases and J 3 bases, leaving 24 bases between the germline ends. Germline CDR1 is GTSNPN and CDR2 is SVGIG (reference sequence). This CDR3 comprises 17 residues. The CDR3 spells CAWSVPPPWGGNYEQYF. For the CDR3, the DNA is TGTGCCTGGAGCGTACCCCCGCCCTGGGGGGGCAACTACGAGCAGTACTTC.

This clone was detected only a few times. The gene calls are TRBV29-1 and TRBJ2-2, with D tentatively TRBD2 (5 bases). Germline V gene lookup returns CDR1 SQVTM and CDR2 ANQGSEA. V dropped 4 bases and J dropped 6 bases, with 24 bases sitting between them. This CDR3 contains 17 residues. CDR3 in amino acids: CSVVAPSSSYRAGELFF. The CDR3 DNA follows: TGCAGCGTTGTCGCTCCTAGCTCCTCCTATAGGGCCGGGGAGCTGTTTTTT.

This rearrangement joins TRBV2 to TRBJ2-7; weak D call: TRBD1 (6 bases). Between the trimmed V and J ends, which lost 7 bases and 6 bases, there was a span of 10 bases. The CDR3 loop spans 11 amino acids. Germline assignment: CDR1 SNHLY and CDR2 FYNNEI. The CDR3 is CASTLGGEQYF. The CDR3, as DNA: TGTGCCAGCACATTAGGGGGCGAGCAGTACTTC.

The V call is TRBV30, the J call TRBJ2-3, with a possible D match to TRBD2 (7 bases). V lost 1 base, J lost 3 bases, and 14 bases lay in between. The CDR3 runs to 15 residues. CDR1 and CDR2 from the germline V gene are GTSNPN and SVGIG (reference sequence). The CDR3 reads CAWSGGGVWTDTQYF. The DNA of the CDR3 is TGTGCCTGGAGTGGGGGGGGCGTGTGGACAGATACGCAGTATTTT. The variable domain in full, with the rest retrieved from reference TRBV30 and TRBJ2-3, is SQTIHQWPATLVQPVGSPLSLECTVEGTSNPNLYWYRQAAGRGLQLLFYSVGIGQISSEVPQNLSASRPQDRQFILSSKKLLLSDSGFYLCAWSGGGVWTDTQYFGPGTRLTVL.

This clone showed up just a few times. CDR3: CSAARRLSGANVLTF. DNA of the CDR3: TGCAGCGCCGCTCGTAGACTCTCTGGGGCCAACGTCCTGACTTTC. The genes are TRBV29-1 and TRBJ2-6; D is ambiguous. Trimming removed 7 bases from V and 0 bases from J, with 13 bases in between. This CDR3 contains 15 residues. Looked up from germline, CDR1 is SQVTM and CDR2 is ANQGSEA.

There are a few counts of this clone. The chain couples TRBV7-2 to TRBJ2-1; tentatively, D is TRBD2 (6 bases). V was pared by 2 bases and J by 1 base, with 9 bases between. The CDR3 sequence is 15 residues long. The germline V gene encodes CDR1 SGHTA and CDR2 FQGNSA. This CDR3 reads CASSLQGLSYNEQFF. The CDR3 nucleotides read TGTGCCAGCAGCTTACAGGGACTTTCCTACAATGAGCAGTTCTTC.

V and J are TRBV25-1 and TRBJ2-5; tentative D call: TRBD2 (5 bases). With 3 bases removed from V and 1 base from J, the gap between germline ends came to 18 bases. The CDR3 loop spans 17 amino acids. Germline V gives CDR1 MGHDK, CDR2 SYGVNS. The chain's CDR3 is CASSDPRGGVIQETQYF. In nucleotides, the CDR3 is TGTGCCAGCAGTGATCCTAGAGGAGGAGTTATCCAAGAGACCCAGTACTTC. The entire variable domain, with the rest obtained from reference TRBV25-1 and TRBJ2-5, is as follows: EADIYQTPRYLVIGTGKKITLECSQTMGHDKMYWYQQDPGMELHLIHYSYGVNSTEKGDLSSESTVSRIRTEHFPLTLESARPSHTSQYLCASSDPRGGVIQETQYFGPGTRLLVL.

The chain carries TRBV27 and TRBJ2-4; TRBD1 matches at 7 bases. CDR3 length equals 16 residues. The germline gives CDR1 MNHEY, CDR2 SMNVEV (reference sequence). V lost 10 bases, J lost 2 bases, and 14 bases stayed unmatched. The CDR3 DNA sequence: TGTGCCAACTTTAATAGGGGGCTTCACACCAAAAACATTCAGTACTTC. Protein sequence: CANFNRGLHTKNIQYF.

The chain uses TRBV11-2 and TRBJ2-1; no firm D call. The CDR3 totals 12 residues. V lost 0 bases and J lost 7, with 4 bases in between. Germline CDR1 is SGHAT and CDR2 is FQNNGV. CDR3 sequence (DNA): TGTGCCAGCAGCTTAGACCGTAATGAGCAGTTCTTC. Its translation is CASSLDRNEQFF.

This chain joins TRBV29-1 and TRBJ2-1; 7 nucleotides line up with TRBD1. CDR1 is SQVTM and CDR2 is ANQGSEA in the germline V gene. CDR3 size: 14 residues. V lost 7 bases and J lost 2; bases outside the gene matches: 8. The CDR3 loop reads CSAQRGQTYNEQFF. The CDR3 DNA reads TGCAGCGCCCAACGGGGACAGACCTACAATGAGCAGTTCTTC.

The rearrangement links TRBV4-1 to TRBJ2-2; maybe TRBD1 (5 bases). Trimming shortened V by 4 bases and J by 0 bases, and 12 bases separated the two germline ends. This CDR3 has 16 residues. Germline CDR1 is MGHRA and CDR2 is YSYEKL. The CDR3 loop is CASSPKPRANTGELFF. The CDR3 bases are TGCGCCAGCAGCCCGAAACCCAGGGCGAACACCGGGGAGCTGTTTTTT.